This entry lists 28 T cell receptor beta chains sequenced from one sample in a study of CD8+CD57+ T cells in acquired aplastic anemia. For sequencing, patients were chosen who had shown expansion of CD8+CD57+ cells by flow cytometry. TCR beta VDJ and CDR3 profiling used genomic DNA as template. TCRdb reprocessed the reads with MiXCR, giving one entry per CDR3 protein. The sample consists of 150,000 to 180,000 distinct CDR3 sequences, about 50% of them appearing once. Sequencing was carried out using sorted CD4+, CD8+, or CD8+CD57+ T cells (not recorded which) from PBMCs. The receptors shown here come from a human donor with aplastic anemia.

This clonotype has a count of ten or more. The V gene is TRBV9, the J gene TRBJ1-3; 7 positions match TRBD1. This CDR3 has 16 amino acids. Germline assignment: CDR1 SGDLS and CDR2 YYNGEE. Trimming removed 3 bases from V and 1 base from J; junction bases left unmatched: 7. The CDR3 DNA reads TGTGCCAGCAGCGGGTACAGGGGAGAGTCTGGAAACACCATATATTTT. It encodes CASSGYRGESGNTIYF.

This clonotype occurred once. A much larger clone differs by one base, so this may be a read error. The J gene is TRBJ2-7, the V gene TRBV12-3 or TRBV12-4; TRBD1 matches 9 bases. The CDR3 is 15 residues long. V gave up 3 bases and J gave up 2 bases; unmatched junction bases: 5. DNA of the CDR3: TGTGCCAGCAGTTTCCCCGGGACAGGGACCTACGAGCAGTACTTC. The encoded protein is CASSFPGTGTYEQYF.

This clonotype was counted at least ten times. The chain carries TRBV10-2 and TRBJ1-2; the D is unclear. Germline lookup yields CDR1 WSHSY and CDR2 SAAADI. V was shortened by 4 bases and J by 2 bases, with 8 bases between the two germline ends. CDR3 size: 13 residues. CDR3 region: CASSGVVNYGYTF. DNA of the CDR3: TGCGCCAGCAGTGGAGTGGTAAACTATGGCTACACCTTC.

This clonotype was counted ten times or more. This chain uses TRBV7-8 with TRBJ1-5; 9 nucleotides align to TRBD1. V lost 5 bases and J lost 3; bases outside the gene matches: 8. Germline CDR1 reads SGHVS; CDR2 reads FQNEAQ. CDR3 length: 16 residues. The CDR3 protein is CASSNRDRAFNQPQHF. The CDR3 coding sequence is TGTGCCAGCAGCAATAGGGACAGGGCCTTCAATCAGCCCCAGCATTTT.

This clonotype was counted ten times or more. The chain recombines TRBV10-2 with TRBJ2-3; D ambiguous. Germline CDR1 reads WSHSY; CDR2 reads SAAADI. Trimming cost V 3 bases and J 2 bases, with 6 bases left between them. The CDR3 loop spans 13 amino acids. CDR3: CASSDTATDTQYF. DNA of the CDR3: TGCGCCAGCAGTGATACAGCCACAGATACGCAGTATTTT.

The chain uses TRBV30 and TRBJ2-3; D is unclear. V gave up 2 bases and J gave up 7 bases, with 13 bases separating them. Germline V gene lookup returns CDR1 GTSNPN and CDR2 SVGIG (reference sequence). The CDR3 runs to 13 residues. In nucleotides, the CDR3 is TGTGCCTGGAGTCCACGACATGGTAATACGCAGTATTTT. Protein product: CAWSPRHGNTQYF. Full variable domain (rest looked up from reference TRBV30 and TRBJ2-3): SQTIHQWPATLVQPVGSPLSLECTVEGTSNPNLYWYRQAAGRGLQLLFYSVGIGQISSEVPQNLSASRPQDRQFILSSKKLLLSDSGFYLCAWSPRHGNTQYFGPGTRLTVL.

Comment on this clonotype: At one end the junction does not follow the germline gene, possibly because of a read error. The V call is TRBV20-1, the J call TRBJ2-5; 14 positions match TRBD2. The CDR3 is 16 amino acids. Germline-derived CDR1 and CDR2 are DFQATT and SNEGSKA (reference sequence). The CDR3 coding sequence is TGCAGTGCTAGAGATGGACTAGCGGGGGGTTCATTCTCGGAGTTCTTC. Translated, it gives CSARDGLAGGSFSEFF.

This clonotype was detected only a few times. CDR3 sequence reads: CATTTDRVVGNTIYF. The DNA of the CDR3 is TGTGCCACCACTACGGACAGGGTCGTTGGAAACACCATATATTTT. V usage is TRBV15 and J usage is TRBJ1-3, with 8 positions matching TRBD1. V lost 7 bases, J lost 3 bases, and 8 bases stayed unmatched. Looked up from germline, CDR1 is LNHNV and CDR2 is YYDKDF (reference sequence). The CDR3 has 15 residues. The whole variable domain, remainder taken from reference TRBV15 and TRBJ1-3, is DAMVIQNPRYQVTQFGKPVTLSCSQTLNHNVMYWYQQKSSQAPKLLFHYYDKDFNNEADTPDNFQSRRPNTSFCFLDIRSPGLGDTAMYLCATTTDRVVGNTIYFGEGSWLTVV.

In this sample, this clonotype turned up once. One base away lies a much larger clone, so this may be a sequencing read error. V gene TRBV12-5 combines with J gene TRBJ2-1; D perhaps matches TRBD2 (5 bases). Between the trimmed V and J ends, which lost 2 bases and 8 bases, there was a span of 10 bases. The CDR3 contains 13 residues. CDR1 is LGHNT, CDR2 FRNRAP, per germline. This chain's CDR3 is CASGLTSRDEQFF. CDR3 DNA: TGTGCTAGTGGTTTGACTAGTAGGGATGAGCAGTTCTTC.

J is TRBJ1-6 and V is TRBV19, with 8 bases lining up with TRBD1. With 4 bases clipped from V and 10 bases from J, the junction kept 6 bases outside the gene matches. CDR1 LNHDA and CDR2 SQIVND come from the germline V gene (reference sequence). This CDR3 region has 14 residues. The CDR3 sequence is CASSTGGGGSPLHF. CDR3 coding DNA: TGTGCCAGTAGTACAGGGGGCGGTGGCTCACCCCTCCACTTT.

The chain employs TRBV7-8 and TRBJ2-7, with D possibly being TRBD2 (5 bases). There are 13 residues in the CDR3. Per germline, CDR1 SGHVS and CDR2 FQNEAQ. The V end lost 0 bases, the J end lost 3 bases, and 6 bases lay between the germline ends. CDR3 loop: CASSLARDYEQYF. Written as DNA, the CDR3 is TGTGCCAGCAGCTTAGCCCGGGACTACGAGCAGTACTTC.

This clonotype has a count of ten or more. The rearrangement joins TRBV7-9 to TRBJ1-5; 9 bases agree with TRBD1. The germline CDR1 and CDR2 sequences are SEHNR and FQNEAQ (reference sequence). Germline trimming cut 3 bases from V and 11 bases from J; bases unmatched to any gene: 14. This CDR3 spans 16 amino acids. The CDR3 bases are TGTGCCAGCAGCTTTACCGGGACAGGGAGGGACGTGGCCCAGCATTTT. Its protein is CASSFTGTGRDVAQHF.

This clonotype was detected many times. The chain recombines TRBV5-1 with TRBJ1-5; the D gene is possibly TRBD1 (6 bases). CDR1 SGHRS and CDR2 YFSETQ come from the germline V gene. The CDR3 sequence is 15 residues long. Trimming removed 2 bases from V and 0 bases from J, with 9 bases in between. The CDR3 here is CASSLQGYSNQPQHF. CDR3 sequence (DNA): TGCGCCAGCAGCTTACAGGGCTATAGCAATCAGCCCCAGCATTTT.

Ten or more counts support this clonotype. This chain joins TRBV5-1 and TRBJ1-2, with TRBD1 identical over 7 bases. Germline V gene lookup returns CDR1 SGHRS and CDR2 YFSETQ. This CDR3 is built from 13 residues. J lost 4 bases, V lost 2 bases, and 2 bases had no gene match. Written as DNA, the CDR3 is TGCGCCAGCAGCTTCTACAGGGGCTATGGCTACACCTTC. Its translation is CASSFYRGYGYTF. Full variable domain (missing parts from reference TRBV5-1 and TRBJ1-2): KAGVTQTPRYLIKTRGQQVTLSCSPISGHRSVSWYQQTPGQGLQFLFEYFSETQRNKGNFPGRFSGRQFSNSRSEMNVSTLELGDSALYLCASSFYRGYGYTFGSGTRLTVV.

This clonotype was recorded many times. The chain has TRBV2 and TRBJ2-3; 7 nucleotides match TRBD1. V lost 3 bases, J lost 3 bases, and 6 bases stayed unmatched. Per germline, CDR1 SNHLY and CDR2 FYNNEI. The CDR3 consists of 15 residues. CDR3 sequence reads: CASSDKGASTDTQYF. CDR3 nucleotides: TGTGCCAGCAGTGATAAGGGGGCTTCAACAGATACGCAGTATTTT.

This clonotype was seen many times. The chain uses TRBV6-1 and TRBJ2-1; TRBD2 aligns across 7 bases. CDR1 and CDR2 (germline): MNHNS, SASEGT. J gave up 0 bases and V 4 bases, and 6 bases lay outside the gene matches. This CDR3 comprises 16 residues. The CDR3 here is CASSVVRGSSYNEQFF. CDR3 DNA: TGTGCCAGCAGTGTGGTGCGGGGGAGCTCCTACAATGAGCAGTTCTTC.

Here the CDR3 DNA reads TGTGCCAGCAGTGGCCTTCAGGGCGGGAGCACTGAAGCTTTCTTT. This translates into CASSGLQGGSTEAFF. This chain uses TRBV25-1 with TRBJ1-1; D may be TRBD1 (5 bases). CDR1 and CDR2 from the germline V gene are MGHDK and SYGVNS. V dropped 4 bases and J dropped 4 bases, with 16 bases sitting between them. The CDR3 runs to 15 residues.

This clonotype was detected only once. A much more abundant neighbour one base away suggests this may be a read error. V usage is TRBV9 and J usage is TRBJ2-1; perhaps TRBD1 as D (6 bases). The V gene lost 0 bases and the J gene lost 4 bases, with 17 bases spanning the gap. CDR3 length: 17 residues. Germline V gene data show CDR1 as SGDLS and CDR2 as YYNGEE. The CDR3 loop reads CASSVAHQGPGYNEQFF. Here the CDR3 DNA reads TGTGCCAGCAGCGTAGCCCATCAGGGGCCGGGGTACAATGAGCAGTTCTTC.

This clonotype has ten or more counts. The chain joins TRBV20-1 to TRBJ2-3; 11 bases line up with TRBD2. Germline assignment: CDR1 DFQATT and CDR2 SNEGSKA (reference sequence). After removal of 5 bases from V and 5 bases from J, the junction contained 9 bases not matched to a gene. CDR3 length: 15 amino acids. The DNA of the CDR3 is TGCAGTGCTGCGACTAGCGGGACCCCGGGAGATACGCAGTATTTT. As protein: CSAATSGTPGDTQYF.

The chain is built from TRBV24-1 and TRBJ1-5; D ambiguous. V was pared by 8 bases and J by 2 bases, with 9 bases between. Looked up from germline, CDR1 is KGHDR and CDR2 is SFDVKD. The CDR3 sequence is 13 residues long. CDR3 nucleotide sequence: TGTGCCACCAACCGGGGTGGCAATCAGCCCCAGCATTTT. It translates to CATNRGGNQPQHF.

The gene calls are TRBV6-5 and TRBJ2-7, with D unresolved. Trimming removed 1 base at V and 0 bases at J, with 4 bases between. Germline lookup yields CDR1 MNHEY and CDR2 SVGAGI. The CDR3 runs to 13 residues. The CDR3 DNA is TGTGCCAGCAGTTACTACGGCTCCTACGAGCAGTACGTC. It specifies CASSYYGSYEQYV.

This clonotype was seen many times. The V and J genes are TRBV9 and TRBJ1-1; 10 bases map to TRBD1. V was clipped by 0 bases and J by 5 bases; unmatched bases: 13. Per the germline V gene, CDR1 is SGDLS and CDR2 is YYNGEE. The CDR3 loop spans 18 amino acids. Here the CDR3 reads CASSVGATPGTGDTEAFF. The CDR3 coding sequence is TGTGCCAGCAGCGTAGGAGCCACGCCCGGGACAGGGGATACTGAAGCTTTCTTT.

V usage is TRBV15 and J usage is TRBJ2-5, with D hard to call. The last part of the DNA fits TRBJ2-7 better; the J call may be wrong. The CDR3 loop spans 12 amino acids. Germline assignment: CDR1 LNHNV and CDR2 YYDKDF (reference sequence). CDR3 nucleotides: TGTGCCACCAGCAGAAACTTCTACGAGCAGTACTTC. Translated, it gives CATSRNFYEQYF.

The V call is TRBV19, the J call TRBJ1-6; D is ambiguous. From germline, CDR1 is LNHDA and CDR2 SQIVND (reference sequence). V was shortened by 8 bases and J by 1 base, with 15 bases between the two germline ends. The CDR3 is 16 amino acids. The CDR3 is CASSTRTGSYNSPLHF. The CDR3 DNA follows: TGTGCCAGTTCCACTCGGACCGGGTCCTATAATTCACCCCTCCACTTT.

In this sample, this clonotype turned up many times. CDR3 DNA: TGTGCCAGCAGCTCGGATAAGACAGGGTATGACACTGAAGCTTTCTTT. Translating it yields CASSSDKTGYDTEAFF. This chain uses TRBV5-5 with TRBJ1-1; 7 bases map to TRBD1. Germline V CDR1 and CDR2: SGHKS, YYEKEE (reference sequence). The V gene end was trimmed by 3 bases and the J gene end by 3 bases; junction bases not matched to a gene: 11. The CDR3 loop spans 16 amino acids.

In its sample, this clonotype was seen a few times. The J gene is TRBJ2-1, the V gene TRBV7-9; D possibly matches TRBD1 or TRBD2 (5 bases each). This CDR3 is 13 amino acids long. The germline CDR1 and CDR2 sequences are SEHNR and FQNEAQ (reference sequence). Deletions cut 6 bases from V and 9 bases from J, with 15 bases between. This chain's CDR3 is CASSGDALGEQFF. CDR3 in DNA: TGTGCCAGCAGTGGGGACGCGTTGGGTGAGCAGTTCTTC. The full variable domain, in which reference TRBV7-9 and TRBJ2-1 provide the parts outside the CDR3, is DTGVSQNPRHKITKRGQNVTFRCDPISEHNRLYWYRQTLGQGPEFLTYFQNEAQLEKSRLLSDRFSAERPKGSFSTLEIQRTEQGDSAMYLCASSGDALGEQFFGPGTRLTVL.

As to this clonotype: This sequence may be a read error, since a much larger clone differs from it by one base. This chain uses TRBV4-1 with TRBJ1-1, with D uncertain. Germline V gene data show CDR1 as MGHRA and CDR2 as YSYEKL. This CDR3 is built from 16 residues. The ends were cut back, 2 bases at V and 0 bases at J, with 13 bases in the middle. CDR3 loop: CASSQKIGQVNTEAFF. The CDR3 bases are TGCGCCAGCAGCCAAAAAATTGGGCAGGTGAACACTGAAGCTTTCTTT.

This clonotype was counted a few times. CDR3 region: CASSESWGDEQYF. The CDR3 nucleotides are TGCGCCAGCAGTGAGTCCTGGGGGGACGAGCAGTACTTC. The chain joins TRBV10-1 to TRBJ2-7, with TRBD2 as a possible D gene (6 bases). Germline V gene data show CDR1 as WNHNN and CDR2 as SYGVQD (reference sequence). Trimming took off 0 bases at V and 5 bases at J, with 8 bases between the two ends. This CDR3 is 13 amino acids long.